This T cell receptor (beta chain) was captured in a study of T cell responses to AZD1222 COVID-19 vaccine. Only in-frame clones appear in the TCRdb table, and some are missing; sequencing was by immunoSEQ multiplex PCR. Of about 54,000 clones listed, about 90% are singletons. Overall study results and limits: Among AZD1222 vaccinees, only five or six were seropositive at baseline. Females outnumbered males among donors, who were mostly white British; clonal diversity was possibly underestimated. Close to half of spike-specific TCRs reportedly recognize unmutated variant regions.

Regarding this clone: Its antigen remains unidentified.

Sample: peripheral blood, taken on day 0 of AZD1222 vaccination. The clonotype comes from an adult in good health.

The CDR3 bases are TGTGCCAGCAGTTACTTGGACAGGGGGCGCATCGAGCAGTACTTC. It is translated as CASSYLDRGRIEQYF. The chain joins TRBV6-6 to TRBJ2-7; 11 bases are a match to TRBD1. The germline V gene encodes CDR1 MNHNY and CDR2 SVGAGI (reference sequence). Trimming at V came to 1 base and at J to 6 bases, leaving 5 bases not matched to a gene. There are 15 residues in the CDR3.